Shown below are 2 T cell receptor beta chains from a single sample sequenced in a study of cytomegalovirus exposure and HLA in healthy donors. The PCR was carried out with 60 Vbeta primers and 13 Jbeta primers. Measured with immunoSEQ multiplex PCR; TCRdb has only the in-frame clones, and not every one. The listing contains some 150,000 clones. The sample comprised PBMCs. These receptors were collected from a woman between 18 and 29 years old in good health and CMV-seronegative.

This chain joins TRBV5-1 and TRBJ2-6; D ambiguous. Trimming took off 0 bases at V and 0 bases at J, with 13 bases between the two ends. This CDR3 is 18 amino acids long. Per the germline V gene, CDR1 is SGHRS and CDR2 is YFSETQ. The CDR3 spells CASSLGQAMISGANVLTF. In DNA, the CDR3 is TGCGCCAGCAGCTTGGGACAAGCAATGATCTCTGGGGCCAACGTCCTGACTTTC.

The V call is TRBV30, the J call TRBJ2-4, with TRBD2 matching 7 bases. With 5 bases clipped from V and 7 bases from J, the junction kept 8 bases outside the gene matches. Germline V gene sequence: CDR1 GTSNPN, CDR2 SVGIG (reference sequence). The CDR3 has 13 residues. DNA for the CDR3: TGTGCCTGGGCGACTAGCCTAGAGAACATTCAGTACTTC. Its protein product is CAWATSLENIQYF.